This T cell receptor beta chain was observed in a study of OX40 agonist ivuxolimab in advanced cancers. The method was immunoSEQ multiplex PCR; TCRdb's version includes in-frame clones alone and lacks a portion of them. The sample has tens of thousands of clones; approximately 93% are singletons. As regards this clone: Antigen unknown.

Study observations and caveats: At doses 0.1 to 3.0 mg/kg, CD4+ and CD8+ clones expanded.

Material: CD4+ or CD8+ T cells sorted from blood, obtained in a trial of the OX40 agonist ivuxolimab. This sequence was found in an adult with an advanced solid tumor such as melanoma, head and neck, liver or kidney cancer.

The CDR3 loop is CAWSQQEEQYF. CDR3 sequence (DNA): TGTGCCTGGAGTCAACAGGAGGAGCAGTACTTC. The rearrangement uses TRBV30 and TRBJ2-7; weak D call: TRBD1 (5 bases). V was pared by 2 bases and J by 7 bases, with 9 bases between. This CDR3 comprises 11 residues. The germline V gene has CDR1 GTSNPN and CDR2 SVGIG (reference sequence).